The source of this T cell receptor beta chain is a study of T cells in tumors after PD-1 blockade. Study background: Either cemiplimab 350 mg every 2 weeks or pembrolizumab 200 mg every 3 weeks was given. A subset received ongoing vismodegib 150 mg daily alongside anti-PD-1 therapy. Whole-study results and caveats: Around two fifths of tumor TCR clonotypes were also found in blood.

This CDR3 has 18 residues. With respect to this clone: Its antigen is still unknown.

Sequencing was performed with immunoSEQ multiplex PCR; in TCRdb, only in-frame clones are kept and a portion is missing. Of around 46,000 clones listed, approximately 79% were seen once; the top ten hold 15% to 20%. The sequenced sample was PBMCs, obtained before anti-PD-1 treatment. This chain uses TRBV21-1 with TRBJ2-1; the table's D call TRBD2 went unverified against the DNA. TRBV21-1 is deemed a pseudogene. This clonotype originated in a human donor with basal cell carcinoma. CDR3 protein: CASSTPPPSGTSYNEQFF. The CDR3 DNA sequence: TGTGCCAGCAGCACACCCCCTCCGAGCGGCACTTCCTACAATGAGCAGTTCTTC.